The clone carrying this T cell receptor (beta chain) turned up a few times. Its cognate antigen is unknown. Sorting based on CD45RO/CCR7/CD25/CD127/CD95/CD27 separated CD4+ naive, central memory, regulatory and stem cell-like memory cells. CDR1 is SGHRS and CDR2 is YFSETQ in the germline V gene. This CDR3 comprises 14 residues. V lost 0 bases and J 2 bases, leaving 7 bases between the germline ends. What was sequenced were expressed TCRB transcripts, since all of the isolated RNA had been reverse transcribed. The data were produced by immunoSEQ multiplex PCR, yet TCRdb's version contains in-frame clones alone and is incomplete. The table lists 900,000 or so clones, under 20% of them singletons, with around 0.02% in the top ten. The entry originates in a study of beta chain features in type 1 diabetes. Across the study: Investigators examined approximately 100,000,000 sorted cells across all samples. Study-wide results and limits: Shorter templates might be favored by PCR, equally in patients and controls. Any HLA-type effect on TCRB rearrangement remained unresolved here.

Material for sequencing was naive CD4+ T cells from blood. V gene TRBV5-1 combines with J gene TRBJ2-3; D call uncertain. This TCR was recovered from a young woman in good health. As DNA, the CDR3 is TGCGCCAGCAGCTTGGGCCGGGTCACAGATACGCAGTATTTT. Protein sequence: CASSLGRVTDTQYF.